What follows are 21 T cell receptor beta chains derived from one specimen sequenced in a study of shared clonotypes between healthy human individuals. TCRdb's copy holds only in-frame clones and misses some; the assay was immunoSEQ multiplex PCR. The data contain some 1 million clones, around 74% of them singletons. Source material: memory CD4+ T cells sorted from blood. The sample's subset: CD45RA-negative fraction. Receptor source: a man between 18 and 29 years old in good health.

This chain joins TRBV6-1 and TRBJ2-3, with 10 bases lining up with TRBD2. This CDR3 is 18 amino acids long. Looked up from germline, CDR1 is MNHNS and CDR2 is SASEGT. After removal of 0 bases from V and 2 bases from J, the junction contained 8 bases not matched to a gene. CDR3 protein: CASSEARLSGGATDTQYF. The CDR3 nucleotides read TGTGCCAGCAGTGAAGCGCGATTAAGCGGGGGGGCCACAGATACGCAGTATTTT.

V gene TRBV30 combines with J gene TRBJ2-7; D might be TRBD1 or TRBD2, each matching 5 bases. Germline V CDR1 and CDR2: GTSNPN, SVGIG (reference sequence). Trimming left V 5 bases short and J 6 bases short, with 17 bases between. The CDR3 is made up of 13 amino acids. The CDR3 spells CAWRGPVRGEQYF. The CDR3 bases are TGTGCCTGGCGGGGACCCGTGCGTGGCGAGCAGTACTTC.

The J gene is TRBJ1-6, the V gene TRBV4-1; tentatively, D is TRBD1 (5 bases). The ends were cut back, 1 base at V and 5 bases at J, with 15 bases in the middle. The CDR3 sequence is 17 residues long. Germline V gene lookup returns CDR1 MGHRA and CDR2 YSYEKL. This chain's CDR3 is CASSQVGGRYDNSPLHF. CDR3 nucleotide sequence: TGCGCCAGCAGCCAAGTGGGGGGGAGGTACGATAATTCACCCCTCCACTTT.

The chain couples TRBV5-4 to TRBJ2-6; D possibly corresponds to TRBD1 (5 bases). V was clipped by 4 bases and J by 0 bases, with 11 bases between them. The germline CDR1 and CDR2 sequences are SGHNT and YYREEE (reference sequence). This CDR3 comprises 16 residues. CDR3 amino acids: CASSPVDSSGANVLTF. The CDR3 DNA reads as TGTGCCAGCAGCCCCGTTGACAGCTCTGGGGCCAACGTCCTGACTTTC.

The rearrangement joins TRBV27 to TRBJ2-1; the D gene is possibly TRBD1 (6 bases). This CDR3 has 12 residues. Germline lookup yields CDR1 MNHEY and CDR2 SMNVEV (reference sequence). The V end lost 3 bases, the J end lost 10 bases, and 10 bases lay between the germline ends. CDR3 region: CASSFPQGEQFF. CDR3 nucleotide sequence: TGTGCCAGCAGTTTCCCCCAGGGGGAGCAGTTCTTC.

This clone was recorded once. This chain links TRBV2 with TRBJ2-1, with D possibly being TRBD2 (5 bases). Germline CDR1 and CDR2: SNHLY and FYNNEI. V dropped 7 bases and J dropped 10 bases, with 20 bases sitting between them. This CDR3 is built from 14 residues. CDR3 sequence (DNA): TGTGCCAGCACCCACCAACCCGAGACGGGAGAGCAGTTCTTC. Translated: CASTHQPETGEQFF.

This clone was observed a single time. The V gene is TRBV2, the J gene TRBJ1-3; D is unclear. Deletions cut 7 bases from V and 6 bases from J, with 16 bases between. The germline CDR1 and CDR2 sequences are SNHLY and FYNNEI. This CDR3 has 14 residues. In nucleotides, the CDR3 is TGTGCCAGCAATAACGGCGTTACGGAAAACACCATATATTTT. Amino acid sequence: CASNNGVTENTIYF.

With respect to this clone: Other DNA sequences from this sample encode an identical CDR3 as well. The chain links TRBV19 to TRBJ1-2, with 7 bases lining up with TRBD1. V dropped 5 bases and J dropped 2; count of bases not matched to a gene: 8. The CDR3 has 15 amino acids. Germline CDR1 is LNHDA and CDR2 is SQIVND (reference sequence). CDR3: CASSPDRDRNYGYTF. The CDR3 DNA sequence: TGTGCCAGTAGTCCAGACAGGGATCGAAACTATGGCTACACCTTC.

J is TRBJ1-6 and V is TRBV4-3, with D tentatively TRBD1 (6 bases). Trimming left V 0 bases short and J 9 bases short, with 15 bases between. Looked up from germline, CDR1 is LGHNA and CDR2 is YSLEER. The CDR3 runs to 16 residues. CDR3 coding DNA: TGCGCCAGCAGCCAAGATGGAGGCGGGGGGCTTTCACCCCTCCACTTT. Protein: CASSQDGGGGLSPLHF.

The V and J genes are TRBV6-6 and TRBJ2-3, with TRBD2 matching over 7 bases. CDR3 size: 15 residues. V lost 0 bases, J lost 1 base, and 1 base stayed unmatched. CDR1 and CDR2 from the germline V gene are MNHNY and SVGAGI (reference sequence). The CDR3 nucleotides read TGTGCCAGCAGTTACTCAACTAGCGGCACAGATACGCAGTATTTT. Residues: CASSYSTSGTDTQYF.

This clone was found a few times. The V gene is TRBV19, the J gene TRBJ1-1, with D uncertain. The CDR3 consists of 15 residues. Looked up from germline, CDR1 is LNHDA and CDR2 is SQIVND (reference sequence). Trimming shortened V by 0 bases and J by 6 bases, and 14 bases separated the two germline ends. The CDR3 DNA sequence: TGTGCCAGTAGTATAGATCTTAGGAGGTGGTCTGAAGCTTTCTTT. Protein product: CASSIDLRRWSEAFF.

V is TRBV18 and J is TRBJ2-4, with 8 positions matching TRBD2. The CDR3 has 14 amino acids. Looked up from germline, CDR1 is KGHSH and CDR2 is LQKENI. V lost 3 bases, J lost 8 bases, and 6 bases stayed unmatched. The CDR3 bases are TGTGCCAGCTCACCGACGGGGGGGAAGGACATTCAGTACTTC. Protein sequence: CASSPTGGKDIQYF.

CDR3 loop: CASSGSIASTDTQYF. Here the CDR3 DNA reads TGTGCCAGCAGCGGCTCAATAGCTAGCACAGATACGCAGTATTTT. This chain uses TRBV2 with TRBJ2-3, with D unresolved. V lost 6 bases, J lost 0 bases, and 13 bases lay in between. CDR1 and CDR2 (germline): SNHLY, FYNNEI. The CDR3 loop spans 15 amino acids.

This rearrangement joins TRBV6-6 to TRBJ1-2; 7 positions agree with TRBD1. V lost 2 bases and J lost 4; bases outside the gene matches: 7. Germline CDR1 and CDR2: MNHNY and SVGAGI (reference sequence). The CDR3 runs to 15 residues. CDR3 sequence (DNA): TGTGCCAGCAGTTACGGGGTAGGGGGCTCCTATGGCTACACCTTC. It translates to CASSYGVGGSYGYTF.

The count of this clone is one. J is TRBJ2-3 and V is TRBV7-2; perhaps TRBD2 as D (6 bases). The CDR3 has 15 amino acids. Germline V CDR1 and CDR2: SGHTA, FQGNSA. The germline V and J ends were trimmed by 5 bases and 0 bases, with 12 bases remaining between them. The CDR3 loop is CASSPLAISTDTQYF. CDR3 DNA: TGTGCCAGCAGCCCCCTAGCGATAAGCACAGATACGCAGTATTTT.

Concerning this clone: At one end, the junction sequence differs from germline, possibly due to a read error. This chain joins TRBV7-2 and TRBJ2-5; 8 positions agree with TRBD2. Per germline, CDR1 SGHTA and CDR2 FQGNSA. The CDR3 is 10 amino acids. This chain's CDR3 is CASSLEAGDF. The DNA of the CDR3 is TGTGCCAGCAGCTTAGAAGCGGGAGACTTC.

The chain couples TRBV9 to TRBJ1-2; 8 bases match TRBD1. CDR1 and CDR2 (germline): SGDLS, YYNGEE. The length of the CDR3 is 15 residues. The V gene end was trimmed by 3 bases and the J gene end by 4 bases; junction bases not matched to a gene: 8. CDR3 DNA: TGTGCCAGCAGCGCACAGGGACAGGACGGCTATGGCTACACCTTC. Translating gives CASSAQGQDGYGYTF.

This clone was recorded only once. The V call is TRBV7-8, the J call TRBJ1-2; D may be TRBD1 (6 bases). Germline V gene sequence: CDR1 SGHVS, CDR2 FQNEAQ. With 1 base removed from V and 0 bases from J, the gap between germline ends came to 9 bases. CDR3 size: 15 residues. CDR3 residues: CASSLDGGSNYGYTF. The CDR3 nucleotides read TGTGCCAGCAGCTTAGATGGGGGCTCTAACTATGGCTACACCTTC.

The CDR3 is CAQAGETNSPLHF. The CDR3 DNA reads as TGTGCCCAGGCCGGAGAGACTAATTCACCCCTCCACTTT. The chain uses TRBV30 and TRBJ1-6, with D unresolved. CDR1 is GTSNPN, CDR2 SVGIG, per germline (reference sequence). The V end lost 8 bases, the J end lost 6 bases, and 14 bases lay between the germline ends. CDR3 length equals 13 residues.

The chain carries TRBV7-8 and TRBJ2-2, with 8 bases that match TRBD2. CDR1 is SGHVS, CDR2 FQNEAQ, per germline. V lost 5 bases to trimming and J lost 6 bases; unmatched junction nucleotides: 11. The CDR3 spans 16 residues. Here the CDR3 DNA reads TGTGCCAGCAGCCTCTCCGGGACTAGTTATTCCGGGGAGCTGTTTTTT. This encodes CASSLSGTSYSGELFF.

This rearrangement joins TRBV18 to TRBJ1-1, with a weak D call TRBD1 (5 bases). V was pared by 6 bases and J by 0 bases, with 17 bases between. There are 16 residues in the CDR3. Germline CDR1 reads KGHSH; CDR2 reads LQKENI. Here the CDR3 reads CASSGDFEGMNTEAFF. The CDR3 DNA reads as TGTGCCAGCTCCGGGGACTTCGAGGGCATGAACACTGAAGCTTTCTTT.